The clone carrying this TCR beta chain was recorded many times. Its target is unknown. The data derive from a study of Graves' ophthalmopathy and Graves' hyperthyroidism. Study findings and constraints: Sensitivity reached 70.59% and specificity more than 72% when the model predicted ophthalmopathy progression. Detected in blood as well were most expanded thyroid clonotypes with frequency above 0.001.

Amplified TCR beta CDR3 regions were obtained using RNA transcripts as template. An initial RT-PCR round employing HTBI primers preceded a second-round multiplex PCR. MiXCR, applied by TCRdb to the multiplex PCR reads, yields one record per CDR3 protein. The sample has nearly 400,000 distinct CDR3 sequences; around 16% are singletons. Specimen: peripheral blood. This clonotype was obtained from a woman aged 18-29 years with Graves' ophthalmopathy.

The CDR3 protein is CASAGTGEAFF. Written as DNA, the CDR3 is TGTGCCAGTGCGGGCACGGGTGAAGCTTTCTTT. The V and J genes are TRBV19 and TRBJ1-1; D unresolved. The CDR3 totals 11 residues. Trimming stripped 8 bases from V and 7 bases from J, with 11 bases between. Germline CDR1 and CDR2: LNHDA and SQIVND (reference sequence).